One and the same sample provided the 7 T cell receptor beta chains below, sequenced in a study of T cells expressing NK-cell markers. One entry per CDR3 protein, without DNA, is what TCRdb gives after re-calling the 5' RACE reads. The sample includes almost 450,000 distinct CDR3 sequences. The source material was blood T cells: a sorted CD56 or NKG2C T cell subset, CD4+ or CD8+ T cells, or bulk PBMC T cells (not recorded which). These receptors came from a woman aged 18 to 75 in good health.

This chain's CDR3 is CASSSPGRTLYEQYF. The chain employs TRBV27 and TRBJ2-7; the D call of TRBD2 rests on TCRdb alone, since no DNA is present to check it. Germline V gene data show CDR1 as MNHEY and CDR2 as SMNVEV (reference sequence). This CDR3 contains 15 residues.

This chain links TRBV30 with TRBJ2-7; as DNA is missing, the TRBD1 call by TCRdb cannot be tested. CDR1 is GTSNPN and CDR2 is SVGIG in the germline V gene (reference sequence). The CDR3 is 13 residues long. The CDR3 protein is CAWAGGGTYEQYF.

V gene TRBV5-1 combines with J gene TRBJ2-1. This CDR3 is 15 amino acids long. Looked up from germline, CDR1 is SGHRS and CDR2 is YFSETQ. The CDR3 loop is CASSLNVRLNNEQFF. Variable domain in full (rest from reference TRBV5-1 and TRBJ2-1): KAGVTQTPRYLIKTRGQQVTLSCSPISGHRSVSWYQQTPGQGLQFLFEYFSETQRNKGNFPGRFSGRQFSNSRSEMNVSTLELGDSALYLCASSLNVRLNNEQFFGPGTRLTVL.

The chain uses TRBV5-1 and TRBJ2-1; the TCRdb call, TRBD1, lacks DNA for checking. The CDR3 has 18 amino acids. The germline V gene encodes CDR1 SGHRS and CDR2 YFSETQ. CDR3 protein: CASSLGDREVPPANEQFF. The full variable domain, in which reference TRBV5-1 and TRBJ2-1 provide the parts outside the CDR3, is KAGVTQTPRYLIKTRGQQVTLSCSPISGHRSVSWYQQTPGQGLQFLFEYFSETQRNKGNFPGRFSGRQFSNSRSEMNVSTLELGDSALYLCASSLGDREVPPANEQFFGPGTRLTVL.

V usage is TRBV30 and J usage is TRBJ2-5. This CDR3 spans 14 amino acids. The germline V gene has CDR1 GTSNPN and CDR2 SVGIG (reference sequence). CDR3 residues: CAWSVGLARETQYF. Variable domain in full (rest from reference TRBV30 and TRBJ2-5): SQTIHQWPATLVQPVGSPLSLECTVEGTSNPNLYWYRQAAGRGLQLLFYSVGIGQISSEVPQNLSASRPQDRQFILSSKKLLLSDSGFYLCAWSVGLARETQYFGPGTRLLVL.

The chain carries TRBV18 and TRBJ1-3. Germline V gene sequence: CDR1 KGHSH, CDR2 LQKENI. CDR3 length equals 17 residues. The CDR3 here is CASSPPGDRSSGNTIYF. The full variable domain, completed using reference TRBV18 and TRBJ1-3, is NAGVMQNPRHLVRRRGQEARLRCSPMKGHSHVYWYRQLPEEGLKFMVYLQKENIIDESGMPKERFSAEFPKEGPSILRIQQVVRGDSAAYFCASSPPGDRSSGNTIYFGEGSWLTVV.

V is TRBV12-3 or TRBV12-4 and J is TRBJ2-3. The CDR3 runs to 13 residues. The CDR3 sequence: CASRVASTDTQYF.